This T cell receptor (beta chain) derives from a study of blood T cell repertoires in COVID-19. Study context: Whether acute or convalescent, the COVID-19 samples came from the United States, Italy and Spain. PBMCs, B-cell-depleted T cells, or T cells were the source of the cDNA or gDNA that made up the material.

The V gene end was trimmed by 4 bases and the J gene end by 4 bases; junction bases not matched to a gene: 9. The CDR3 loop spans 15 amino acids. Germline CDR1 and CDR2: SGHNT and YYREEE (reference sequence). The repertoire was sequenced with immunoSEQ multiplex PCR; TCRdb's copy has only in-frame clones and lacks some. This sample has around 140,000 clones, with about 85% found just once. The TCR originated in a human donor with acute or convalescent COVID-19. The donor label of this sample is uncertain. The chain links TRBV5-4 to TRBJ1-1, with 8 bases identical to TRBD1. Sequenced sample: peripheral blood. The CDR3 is CASSIDQGASTEAFF. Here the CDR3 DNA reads TGTGCCAGCAGCATCGATCAGGGGGCGAGCACTGAAGCTTTCTTT. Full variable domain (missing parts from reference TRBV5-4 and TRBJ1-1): ETGVTQSPTHLIKTRGQQVTLRCSSQSGHNTVSWYQQALGQGPQFIFQYYREEENGRGNFPPRFSGLQFPNYSSELNVNALELDDSALYLCASSIDQGASTEAFFGQGTRLTVV.